The 28 T cell receptor beta chains listed next were all sequenced from one sample in a study of monozygotic twins with inflammatory bowel disease. TCRdb re-called the 5' RACE reads; one entry per CDR3 protein, DNA not given. The listing contains about 210,000 distinct CDR3 sequences. Sequencing was performed on blood. Receptors were obtained from a human donor with ulcerative colitis or Crohn's disease, or a healthy co-twin of an affected twin (not recorded which).

This rearrangement joins TRBV20-1 to TRBJ2-3; TCRdb gives TRBD1 as the D gene, but with no DNA this cannot be confirmed. The V gene's germline CDR1 is DFQATT and CDR2 SNEGSKA (reference sequence). The CDR3 has 13 amino acids. Here the CDR3 reads CSAKVQGPDTQYF.

V gene TRBV12-5 combines with J gene TRBJ1-2; the TCRdb call, TRBD1, lacks DNA for checking. Germline V lookup: CDR1 LGHNT, CDR2 FRNRAP. This CDR3 is built from 16 residues. The chain's CDR3 is CASGSVRGRPNYGYTF.

The chain carries TRBV7-3 and TRBJ2-5; TCRdb indicates TRBD2, and absent DNA this call remains unverified. Per the germline V gene, CDR1 is SGHTA and CDR2 is FQGTGA. The CDR3 is 15 amino acids. CDR3 protein: CASSLGTSVQETQYF.

The V and J genes are TRBV7-2 and TRBJ2-7; TCRdb proposes TRBD1, but this gene call is untestable without DNA. The CDR3 contains 15 residues. Germline CDR1 SGHTA, CDR2 FQGNSA. The chain's CDR3 is CASSFYPGPVYEQYF.

The V call is TRBV7-8, the J call TRBJ2-1. Germline CDR1 reads SGHVS; CDR2 reads FQNEAQ. The CDR3 contains 14 residues. CDR3 amino acids: CASTRSPSNNEQFF. The whole variable domain, filled in from reference TRBV7-8 and TRBJ2-1, reads GAGVSQSPRYKVAKRGQDVALRCDPISGHVSLFWYQQALGQGPEFLTYFQNEAQLDKSGLPSDRFFAERPEGSVSTLKIQRTQQEDSAVYLCASTRSPSNNEQFFGPGTRLTVL.

The chain has TRBV15 and TRBJ1-1. CDR1 is LNHNV and CDR2 is YYDKDF in the germline V gene (reference sequence). The CDR3 consists of 12 residues. The CDR3 sequence: CATSRVRGEAFF.

This rearrangement joins TRBV20-1 to TRBJ2-1; TCRdb's assignment of TRBD2 cannot be checked, as there is no DNA. The CDR3 contains 17 residues. Germline assignment: CDR1 DFQATT and CDR2 SNEGSKA (reference sequence). CDR3 sequence reads: CSAREPYGWTSGDEQFF.

The rearrangement uses TRBV20-1 and TRBJ1-1; there is no DNA to check the TCRdb D call of TRBD1. CDR3 length: 13 residues. Germline values: CDR1 DFQATT, CDR2 SNEGSKA (reference sequence). CDR3 amino acids: CSAPYQGGTEAFF.

V and J are TRBV10-3 and TRBJ1-2; TCRdb's D call of TRBD1 is untestable without DNA. The germline gives CDR1 ENHRY, CDR2 SYGVKD. The CDR3 has 12 amino acids. This chain's CDR3 is CATGGQGGGYTF.

The chain links TRBV5-1 to TRBJ2-7; the D call from TCRdb, TRBD1, cannot be confirmed without DNA. Per the germline V gene, CDR1 is SGHRS and CDR2 is YFSETQ. The CDR3 is 15 residues long. The chain's CDR3 is CASSYSTGSNYEQYF.

The chain recombines TRBV5-1 with TRBJ2-4; TCRdb names TRBD2, which stays unverified in the absence of DNA. This CDR3 has 14 residues. Per the germline V gene, CDR1 is SGHRS and CDR2 is YFSETQ. The CDR3: CASSTPETRGIQYF.

This chain joins TRBV7-3 and TRBJ2-1. Germline V gene data show CDR1 as SGHTA and CDR2 as FQGTGA. There are 11 residues in the CDR3. This CDR3 reads CASSLTYEQFF. Variable domain in full (rest from reference TRBV7-3 and TRBJ2-1): GAGVSQTPSNKVTEKGKYVELRCDPISGHTALYWYRQSLGQGPEFLIYFQGTGAADDSGLPNDRFFAVRPEGSVSTLKIQRTERGDSAVYLCASSLTYEQFFGPGTRLTVL.

The chain recombines TRBV2 with TRBJ2-3. CDR1 and CDR2 from the germline V gene are SNHLY and FYNNEI. The CDR3 totals 12 residues. The CDR3 sequence is CASSGNSDTQYF. The entire variable domain, with the rest obtained from reference TRBV2 and TRBJ2-3, is as follows: EPEVTQTPSHQVTQMGQEVILRCVPISNHLYFYWYRQILGQKVEFLVSFYNNEISEKSEIFDDQFSVERPDGSNFTLKIRSTKLEDSAMYFCASSGNSDTQYFGPGTRLTVL.

The V call is TRBV5-1, the J call TRBJ1-1. Germline V lookup: CDR1 SGHRS, CDR2 YFSETQ. This CDR3 contains 14 residues. CDR3 region: CASSGGGLNTEAFF.

V is TRBV11-2 and J is TRBJ2-1; TCRdb's assignment of TRBD1 cannot be checked, as there is no DNA. In germline, CDR1 is SGHAT, CDR2 FQNNGV. The CDR3 length is 15 residues. CDR3 in amino acids: CASSLKLAGVVEQFF. Looking up the rest from reference TRBV11-2 and TRBJ2-1 gives the full variable domain: EAGVAQSPRYKIIEKRQSVAFWCNPISGHATLYWYQQILGQGPKLLIQFQNNGVVDDSQLPKDRFSAERLKGVDSTLKIQPAKLEDSAVYLCASSLKLAGVVEQFFGPGTRLTVL.

The V and J genes are TRBV5-1 and TRBJ2-1. CDR1 and CDR2 (germline): SGHRS, YFSETQ. CDR3 length: 15 amino acids. CDR3 residues: CASSLSRSTYNEQFF.

This chain joins TRBV5-1 and TRBJ2-6. Germline CDR1 reads SGHRS; CDR2 reads YFSETQ. The CDR3 totals 17 residues. CDR3 region: CASSLNPPGSGANVLTF.

The V call is TRBV20-1, the J call TRBJ2-1; TCRdb gives TRBD1 as the D gene, but with no DNA this cannot be confirmed. Germline CDR1 is DFQATT and CDR2 is SNEGSKA (reference sequence). CDR3 length equals 17 residues. The CDR3 reads CSARDNWGGISYNEQFF.

The chain combines TRBV7-6 with TRBJ2-7. The CDR3 is 13 amino acids. The V gene's germline CDR1 is SGHVS and CDR2 FNYEAQ. CDR3: CASSSYGQYEQYF. Using reference TRBV7-6 and TRBJ2-7 for the parts outside the CDR3, the full variable domain is GAGVSQSPRYKVTKRGQDVALRCDPISGHVSLYWYRQALGQGPEFLTYFNYEAQQDKSGLPNDRFSAERPEGSISTLTIQRTEQRDSAMYRCASSSYGQYEQYFGPGTRLTVT.

The chain employs TRBV25-1 and TRBJ2-5; the TCRdb call, TRBD2, lacks DNA for checking. Germline CDR1 is MGHDK and CDR2 is SYGVNS. The CDR3 sequence is 16 residues long. This CDR3 is CASSDTAAGQKETQYF.

This sequence joins TRBV10-3 and TRBJ1-1; TCRdb designates TRBD1, a call that cannot be tested without DNA. CDR3 length: 15 amino acids. Germline CDR1 is ENHRY and CDR2 is SYGVKD. CDR3 amino acids: CAISEPGQGGTEAFF.

The rearrangement joins TRBV12-3 or TRBV12-4 to TRBJ2-3; TCRdb's D call, TRBD2, is unchecked because there is no DNA. The CDR3 spans 15 residues. This chain's CDR3 is CASLIAGGPTDTQYF.

The V and J genes are TRBV27 and TRBJ1-2. This CDR3 region has 12 residues. Germline V gene sequence: CDR1 MNHEY, CDR2 SMNVEV (reference sequence). CDR3 sequence reads: CASREGPYGYTF.

The rearrangement joins TRBV18 to TRBJ1-3. Germline V gene data show CDR1 as KGHSH and CDR2 as LQKENI. The CDR3 extends over 17 amino acids. CDR3 amino acids: CASSPRVLRSSGNTIYF.

This sequence joins TRBV9 and TRBJ2-1; TCRdb returns TRBD1, unconfirmable since there is no DNA. CDR3 length equals 17 residues. Germline V gene data show CDR1 as SGDLS and CDR2 as YYNGEE. The chain's CDR3 is CASSVAGGFGVYNEQFF. Filled out from reference TRBV9 and TRBJ2-1, the complete variable domain reads DSGVTQTPKHLITATGQRVTLRCSPRSGDLSVYWYQQSLDQGLQFLIQYYNGEERAKGNILERFSAQQFPDLHSELNLSSLELGDSALYFCASSVAGGFGVYNEQFFGPGTRLTVL.

V and J are TRBV5-5 and TRBJ2-7. Looked up from germline, CDR1 is SGHKS and CDR2 is YYEKEE (reference sequence). CDR3 size: 13 residues. The CDR3 sequence is CASSLGREYEQYF. Combining the CDR3 with reference TRBV5-5 and TRBJ2-7 gives the whole variable domain DAGVTQSPTHLIKTRGQQVTLRCSPISGHKSVSWYQQVLGQGPQFIFQYYEKEERGRGNFPDRFSARQFPNYSSELNVNALLLGDSALYLCASSLGREYEQYFGPGTRLTVT.

The chain employs TRBV9 and TRBJ2-7. The CDR3 covers 14 residues. CDR1 is SGDLS, CDR2 YYNGEE, per germline. Here the CDR3 reads CASSRSWQNYEQYF.

This chain's CDR3 is CASSLGQGSLNEQYF. The rearrangement links TRBV5-1 to TRBJ2-7. Germline CDR1 is SGHRS and CDR2 is YFSETQ. This CDR3 spans 15 amino acids.